A single count supports the clone carrying this T cell receptor (beta chain). This sample was taken from a study of PD-L1 blockade in urothelial cancer. The overall study: From 0 to 3 prior chemotherapy regimens had been given to the patients.

The CDR3 runs 14 residues. V lost 7 bases and J 1 base, leaving 8 bases between the germline ends. CDR1 and CDR2 from the germline V gene are MNHEY and SMNVEV (reference sequence). TCRdb's table, derived via immunoSEQ multiplex PCR, lists solely in-frame clones and lacks some. The sample records some 57,000 clones, around 84% being singletons. Stated time point: pretreatment peripheral blood. The sample in question was PBMCs, obtained around atezolizumab (anti-PD-L1) treatment. This receptor was taken from a man aged 50-60 years with urothelial cancer. J is TRBJ2-6 and V is TRBV27, with D tentatively TRBD2 (6 bases). The CDR3 DNA is TGTGCCAGCATTGCGGGGTCTGGGGCCAACGTCCTGACTTTC. Translated: CASIAGSGANVLTF.